This T cell receptor beta chain was profiled in a study of molecular identifiers for immune sequencing clone quantification. The CDR3 extends over 15 amino acids. The germline V and J ends were trimmed by 4 bases and 4 bases, with 17 bases remaining between them. Germline CDR1 and CDR2: SGHVS and FQNEAQ. TCRdb processed the PCR reads anew with MiXCR; each CDR3 protein has one entry. The profile shows approximately 680,000 distinct CDR3 sequences, about 25% of them singletons. Every naive CD8 library was made from between roughly 19,000 and 1,000,000 sorted cells with 10%, 30% or 50% RNA. Ten or more counts support this clonotype.

Sequencing was performed on naive CD8+ T cells from blood, with Jurkat cell RNA spiked in. Subset of the sample: FACS-sorted CD8+CD4-CCR7+CD45RA+ naive T cells. This sequence was found in a human donor in good health. Some libraries in this study had Jurkat cell RNA spiked in. V usage is TRBV7-8 and J usage is TRBJ2-7; D unresolved. The CDR3 nucleotides are TGTGCCAGCAGCTCGCAATGGACCGATCAGTACGAGCAGTACTTC. Translating gives CASSSQWTDQYEQYF.